The TCR beta chain described here comes from a study of T-cell reconstitution after alpha-beta-depleted transplantation in children. V was cut by 10 bases and J by 3 bases, with 16 bases left in between. Germline V CDR1 and CDR2: MNHGY, SAAAGT. There are 13 residues in the CDR3. Study results and caveats: Several hundred expanded graft clones reportedly supplied alpha-beta T cells about two months after transplant. Surviving thymic progenitors and recipient T cells were the source of high TCRbeta diversity at day 60 in some patients. The main origin of T-cell counts and diversity one year after transplant was newly produced T cells.

As concerns this clonotype: The antigen remains undetermined.

For TCRbeta, the library was prepared with unique molecular identifiers. MiXCR, applied by TCRdb to the PCR reads, yields one record per CDR3 protein. The sample lists 600,000 to 700,000 distinct CDR3 sequences, around 13% occurring once. The receptor's source is a girl aged 2 to 9 with congenital amegakaryocytic thrombocytopenia, due to receive a stem cell transplant. The chain couples TRBV6-8 to TRBJ2-7, with D uncertain. Source: PBMCs, taken before TCRalphabeta/CD19-depleted stem cell transplant. The CDR3 is CAKPTDTYYEQYF. The CDR3 DNA is TGTGCCAAACCGACCGACACCTACTACGAGCAGTACTTC.